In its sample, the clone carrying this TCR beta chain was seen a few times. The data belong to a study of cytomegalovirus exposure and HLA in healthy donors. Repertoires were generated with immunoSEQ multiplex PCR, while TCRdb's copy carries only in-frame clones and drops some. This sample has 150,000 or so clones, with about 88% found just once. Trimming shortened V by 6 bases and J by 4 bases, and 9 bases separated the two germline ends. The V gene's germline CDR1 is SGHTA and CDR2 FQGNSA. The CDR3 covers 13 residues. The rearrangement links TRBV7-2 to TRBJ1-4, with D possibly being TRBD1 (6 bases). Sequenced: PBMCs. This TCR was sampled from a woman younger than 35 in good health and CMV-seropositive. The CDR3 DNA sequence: TGTGCCAGCAGAAACAGGGTTAATGAAAAACTGTTTTTT. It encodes CASRNRVNEKLFF.